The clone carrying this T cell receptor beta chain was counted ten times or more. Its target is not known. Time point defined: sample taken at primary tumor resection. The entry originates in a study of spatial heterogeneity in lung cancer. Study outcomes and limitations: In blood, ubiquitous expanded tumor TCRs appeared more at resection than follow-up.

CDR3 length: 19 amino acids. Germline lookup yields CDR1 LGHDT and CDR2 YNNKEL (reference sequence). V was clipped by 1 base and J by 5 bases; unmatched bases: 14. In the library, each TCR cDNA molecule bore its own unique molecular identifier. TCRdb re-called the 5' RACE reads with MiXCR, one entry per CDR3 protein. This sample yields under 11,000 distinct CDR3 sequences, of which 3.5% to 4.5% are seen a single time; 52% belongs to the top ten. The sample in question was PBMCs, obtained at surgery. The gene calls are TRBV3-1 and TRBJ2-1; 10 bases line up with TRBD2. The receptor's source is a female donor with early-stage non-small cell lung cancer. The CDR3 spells CASSQVQAGGPPGDNEQFF. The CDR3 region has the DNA TGTGCCAGCAGCCAAGTCCAAGCGGGGGGGCCCCCCGGGGACAATGAGCAGTTCTTC.